The 32 T cell receptor beta chains below all came from one sample that was sequenced in a study of blood T cell repertoires in COVID-19. Measured with immunoSEQ multiplex PCR; TCRdb has only the in-frame clones, and not every one. Among fewer than 150,000 clones listed, around 84% were seen once. The sequenced sample consisted of peripheral blood. These receptors all stem from a woman aged 40 to 49 with acute or convalescent COVID-19.

V and J are TRBV7-2 and TRBJ2-7; D not certain. Trimming removed 2 bases from V and 2 bases from J, with 10 bases in between. The V gene's germline CDR1 is SGHTA and CDR2 FQGNSA. The CDR3 contains 14 residues. The CDR3 loop is CASSLRSLAYEQYF. Here the CDR3 DNA reads TGTGCCAGCAGCTTACGATCGCTAGCCTACGAGCAGTACTTC.

The chain employs TRBV3-1 (or the pseudogene TRBV3-2) and TRBJ1-4; 7 bases are shared with TRBD1. This CDR3 has 15 residues. Trimming at V came to 3 bases and at J to 4 bases, leaving 5 bases not matched to a gene. Per the germline V gene, CDR1 is LGHDT and CDR2 is YNNKEL (reference sequence). The CDR3 DNA is TGTGCCAGCAGCCACCGGGACAGACTTAATGAAAAACTGTTTTTT. Translating gives CASSHRDRLNEKLFF.

The chain combines TRBV30 with TRBJ1-1, with no clear D. Trimming took off 6 bases at V and 1 base at J, with 24 bases between the two ends. This CDR3 contains 17 residues. Germline V gives CDR1 GTSNPN, CDR2 SVGIG (reference sequence). Here the CDR3 reads CACSGRRAYYSNTEAFF. CDR3 in DNA: TGTGCCTGTTCGGGGAGACGAGCGTACTATTCGAACACTGAAGCTTTCTTT.

The CDR3 here is CASTLSGNTIYF. DNA of the CDR3: TGTGCCAGCACCCTCTCTGGAAACACCATATATTTT. V and J are TRBV5-5 and TRBJ1-3; no clear D. The length of the CDR3 is 12 residues. The ends were cut back, 6 bases at V and 0 bases at J, with 4 bases in the middle. CDR1 and CDR2 from the germline V gene are SGHKS and YYEKEE (reference sequence).

This clone has just a few counts. The chain is built from TRBV6-4 and TRBJ2-3, with D unclear. CDR1 is MRHNA and CDR2 is SNTAGT in the germline V gene. V was trimmed by 3 bases and J by 0 bases, leaving 4 bases between them. This CDR3 is built from 13 residues. CDR3 nucleotide sequence: TGTGCCAGCAGTGAACAGAGCACAGATACGCAGTATTTT. This sequence encodes CASSEQSTDTQYF.

V is TRBV3-1 (or the pseudogene TRBV3-2) and J is TRBJ1-1; D may be TRBD1 (5 bases). Per germline, CDR1 LGHDT and CDR2 YNNKEL (reference sequence). The CDR3 runs 12 residues. Trimming removed 4 bases at V and 8 bases at J, with 11 bases between. The CDR3 nucleotides are TGTGCCAGCAGCCGGGGGGATTTAGAAGCTTTCTTT. This gives the protein CASSRGDLEAFF.

V usage is TRBV6-5 and J usage is TRBJ1-1; 7 nucleotides agree with TRBD1. The CDR3 has 15 amino acids. Germline V CDR1 and CDR2: MNHEY, SVGAGI. V shed 6 bases, J shed 6 bases, and the junction held 13 bases outside the gene matches. The CDR3 loop is CASSRLQTGASEAFF. DNA for the CDR3: TGTGCCAGCAGCCGCCTCCAAACAGGGGCTTCTGAAGCTTTCTTT.

The genes are TRBV7-2 and TRBJ2-2; D unresolved. This CDR3 is built from 14 residues. Trimming took off 3 bases at V and 0 bases at J, with 5 bases between the two ends. Per germline, CDR1 SGHTA and CDR2 FQGNSA. The CDR3 bases are TGTGCCAGCAGCTTCTCTACGAACACCGGGGAGCTGTTTTTT. Encoded protein: CASSFSTNTGELFF.

The rearrangement uses TRBV5-1 and TRBJ2-3; TRBD1 is a possible D gene (7 bases). There are 15 residues in the CDR3. The V gene lost 2 bases and the J gene lost 5 bases, with 15 bases spanning the gap. Germline V gives CDR1 SGHRS, CDR2 YFSETQ. The CDR3 nucleotides are TGCGCCAGCAGCTTTCTGAGGGGGCGGGGAGATACGCAGTATTTT. Protein sequence: CASSFLRGRGDTQYF.

The chain carries TRBV30 and TRBJ1-2; 7 bases fit TRBD1. V lost 2 bases to trimming and J lost 9 bases; unmatched junction nucleotides: 6. Germline V gene sequence: CDR1 GTSNPN, CDR2 SVGIG (reference sequence). The CDR3 is 12 amino acids. The CDR3 loop is CAWSPGTARYTF. In nucleotides, the CDR3 is TGTGCCTGGAGTCCGGGGACAGCCCGCTACACCTTC.

This chain connects TRBV6-1 to TRBJ1-5; 7 nucleotides match TRBD1. V was clipped by 2 bases and J by 5 bases; unmatched bases: 6. There are 15 residues in the CDR3. The germline CDR1 and CDR2 sequences are MNHNS and SASEGT. The CDR3 nucleotides are TGTGCCAGCAGTGAACGTGACAGGGTTTATCAGCCCCAGCATTTT. Its translation: CASSERDRVYQPQHF.

The chain couples TRBV2 to TRBJ1-5, with TRBD1 as a possible D gene (5 bases). The germline V gene has CDR1 SNHLY and CDR2 FYNNEI. Deletions cut 8 bases from V and 3 bases from J, with 11 bases between. CDR3 length equals 13 residues. The CDR3 coding sequence is TGTGCCAGCGGGTCAGGGAACAATCAGCCCCAGCATTTT. Its protein product is CASGSGNNQPQHF.

The V call is TRBV7-3, the J call TRBJ2-3; 11 bases line up with TRBD2. There are 15 residues in the CDR3. Germline CDR1 SGHTA, CDR2 FQGTGA. J lost 1 base, V lost 5 bases, and 2 bases had no gene match. CDR3 amino acids: CASSTSGGRTDTQYF. The CDR3 DNA sequence: TGTGCCAGCAGCACTAGCGGGGGCCGCACAGATACGCAGTATTTT.

This clone was found once. The chain links TRBV6-1 to TRBJ2-2, with TRBD1 identical over 7 bases. CDR3 length: 16 amino acids. V dropped 3 bases and J dropped 7; count of bases not matched to a gene: 11. CDR1 MNHNS and CDR2 SASEGT come from the germline V gene. CDR3 residues: CASSDHRDRISGELFF. The DNA of the CDR3 is TGTGCCAGCAGTGACCATCGGGACAGAATAAGCGGGGAGCTGTTTTTT.

The J gene is TRBJ1-1, the V gene TRBV10-1, with 7 bases that match TRBD1. The CDR3 is 15 residues long. The ends lost 5 bases at V and 0 bases at J; junction bases unmatched: 6. The V gene's germline CDR1 is WNHNN and CDR2 SYGVQD (reference sequence). CDR3 DNA sequence: TGCGCCAGCAGTCCAGGGGGTAGCATGAACACTGAAGCTTTCTTT. Its translation is CASSPGGSMNTEAFF.

This clone occurred a few times. The chain carries TRBV28 and TRBJ1-6; 7 nucleotides line up with TRBD1. Trimming removed 6 bases from V and 0 bases from J; junction bases left unmatched: 5. The CDR3 has 16 amino acids. Germline V CDR1 and CDR2: MDHEN, SYDVKM. The CDR3 spells CASSLQGSSYNSPLHF. CDR3 in DNA: TGTGCCAGCAGCCTACAGGGGAGCTCCTATAATTCACCCCTCCACTTT.

The V and J genes are TRBV7-9 and TRBJ2-6; no reliable D call. The germline CDR1 and CDR2 sequences are SEHNR and FQNEAQ (reference sequence). V was trimmed by 0 bases and J by 0 bases, leaving 9 bases between them. The CDR3 covers 17 residues. The CDR3 coding sequence is TGTGCCAGCAGCTTAGCAACGGGTCTCTCTGGGGCCAACGTCCTGACTTTC. Its protein product is CASSLATGLSGANVLTF.

This clone has just one count. The chain uses TRBV7-2 and TRBJ1-5; D is undetermined. CDR1 SGHTA and CDR2 FQGNSA come from the germline V gene. This CDR3 has 13 residues. Trimming pared 1 base from V and 7 bases from J, leaving 8 bases between. The CDR3 nucleotides are TGTGCCAGCAGCTTAGATCACGGGCAGCCCCAGCATTTT. Its translation is CASSLDHGQPQHF. Filled out from reference TRBV7-2 and TRBJ1-5, the complete variable domain reads GAGVSQSPSNKVTEKGKDVELRCDPISGHTALYWYRQSLGQGLEFLIYFQGNSAPDKSGLPSDRFSAERTGGSVSTLTIQRTQQEDSAVYLCASSLDHGQPQHFGDGTRLSIL.

This clone was observed a single time. The V gene is TRBV15, the J gene TRBJ1-5; tentative D call: TRBD1 (5 bases). CDR1 LNHNV and CDR2 YYDKDF come from the germline V gene (reference sequence). With 0 bases removed from V and 4 bases from J, the gap between germline ends came to 10 bases. There are 15 residues in the CDR3. The CDR3 sequence is CATSREDGGNQPQHF. CDR3 coding DNA: TGTGCCACCAGCAGAGAAGACGGGGGAAATCAGCCCCAGCATTTT.

CDR3 in amino acids: CASRGGSNYGYTF. Written as DNA, the CDR3 is TGTGCCAGCAGGGGGGGTTCTAACTATGGCTACACCTTC. The rearrangement joins TRBV5-4 to TRBJ1-2, with D perhaps TRBD1 (5 bases). V dropped 5 bases and J dropped 0 bases, with 8 bases sitting between them. CDR1 is SGHNT and CDR2 is YYREEE in the germline V gene (reference sequence). The CDR3 spans 13 residues.

V gene TRBV6-5 combines with J gene TRBJ2-3, with 7 bases lining up with TRBD2. CDR3 length equals 15 residues. Germline loops: CDR1 MNHEY, CDR2 SVGAGI. With 0 bases clipped from V and 6 bases from J, the junction kept 6 bases outside the gene matches. The CDR3 reads CASSYSSGLGDTQYF. In DNA, the CDR3 is TGTGCCAGCAGTTACTCGAGTGGACTAGGGGATACGCAGTATTTT.

The V and J genes are TRBV3-1 (or the pseudogene TRBV3-2) and TRBJ2-1, with TRBD1 matching 10 bases. This CDR3 spans 17 amino acids. Trimming took 5 bases from V and 7 from J; bases not matched to a gene: 14. Germline values: CDR1 LGHDT, CDR2 YNNKEL (reference sequence). The CDR3 nucleotides read TGTGCCAGCAGCTCAAAATCGTCCGGGACAGGGGTGAATGAGCAGTTCTTC. Translation gives CASSSKSSGTGVNEQFF.

This chain uses TRBV18 with TRBJ1-3; 7 bases are shared with TRBD1. V shed 3 bases and J 0 bases; nucleotides not matched to a gene: 8. This CDR3 is 17 amino acids long. Germline values: CDR1 KGHSH, CDR2 LQKENI. The CDR3 here is CASSPGTASHSGNTIYF. CDR3 DNA: TGTGCCAGCTCACCTGGGACAGCCTCTCACTCTGGAAACACCATATATTTT.

This rearrangement joins TRBV5-6 to TRBJ2-4; D uncertain. CDR1 and CDR2 (germline): SGHDT, YYEEEE. Trimming cost V 0 bases and J 4 bases, with 8 bases left between them. The CDR3 has 14 residues. DNA of the CDR3: TGTGCCAGCAGCTTGGTTAGCAAAAAAAACATTCAGTACTTC. As protein: CASSLVSKKNIQYF.

The genes are TRBV11-2 and TRBJ2-5; tentative D call: TRBD2 (6 bases). Germline V gene data show CDR1 as SGHAT and CDR2 as FQNNGV. Trimming cost V 1 base and J 7 bases, with 16 bases left between them. This CDR3 spans 15 amino acids. The CDR3: CASSLVGGGFGTQYF. CDR3 nucleotide sequence: TGTGCCAGCAGCTTAGTGGGGGGAGGATTTGGGACCCAGTACTTC.

This chain connects TRBV28 to TRBJ2-7; 8 positions match TRBD1. V gave up 8 bases and J gave up 3 bases; unmatched junction bases: 9. This CDR3 spans 14 amino acids. The germline gives CDR1 MDHEN, CDR2 SYDVKM. Here the CDR3 reads CASHTRTGLYEQYF. Written as DNA, the CDR3 is TGTGCCAGCCATACCAGGACAGGGCTCTACGAGCAGTACTTC.

The V gene is TRBV6-6, the J gene TRBJ1-4; the D gene is possibly TRBD1 (6 bases). The V end was cut by 5 bases, the J end by 7 bases, with 17 bases between. The CDR3 loop spans 15 amino acids. Looked up from germline, CDR1 is MNHNY and CDR2 is SVGAGI (reference sequence). The CDR3 loop reads CASSPGQHWAEKLFF. In nucleotides, the CDR3 is TGTGCCAGCAGTCCAGGACAGCACTGGGCTGAAAAACTGTTTTTT.

This chain uses TRBV18 with TRBJ2-2; 8 nucleotides agree with TRBD1. Germline values: CDR1 KGHSH, CDR2 LQKENI. V shed 3 bases and J 5 bases; nucleotides not matched to a gene: 5. The CDR3 contains 15 residues. This CDR3 is CASSPGTGSTGELFF. The CDR3 bases are TGTGCCAGCTCACCCGGGACAGGTTCTACCGGGGAGCTGTTTTTT.

The J gene is TRBJ2-5, the V gene TRBV30; 8 nucleotides align to TRBD1. The trim removed 8 bases at V and 1 base at J, leaving 6 bases unmatched. The CDR3 extends over 13 amino acids. Germline CDR1 GTSNPN, CDR2 SVGIG (reference sequence). The CDR3 DNA reads as TGTGCCCGAACAGGGGGTGCCCAAGAGACCCAGTACTTC. Its translation: CARTGGAQETQYF.

This sequence joins TRBV5-6 and TRBJ2-4, with TRBD1 identical over 10 bases. This CDR3 is built from 16 residues. Trimming removed 1 base from V and 2 bases from J; junction bases left unmatched: 3. Germline CDR1 is SGHDT and CDR2 is YYEEEE. Written as DNA, the CDR3 is TGTGCCAGCAGCTTGCCGGGACAGGGGCCCAAAAACATTCAGTACTTC. It encodes CASSLPGQGPKNIQYF.

CDR3 nucleotides: TGCGCCAGCAGCCCTGGCCAGGGGGCGATCGATGAGCAGTTCTTC. This encodes CASSPGQGAIDEQFF. J is TRBJ2-1 and V is TRBV5-1; TRBD1 agrees at 8 bases. Trimming at V came to 4 bases and at J to 8 bases, leaving 11 bases not matched to a gene. There are 15 residues in the CDR3. The V gene's germline CDR1 is SGHRS and CDR2 YFSETQ.

V and J are TRBV5-6 and TRBJ2-3, with a weak D call TRBD1 (6 bases). From germline, CDR1 is SGHDT and CDR2 YYEEEE. This CDR3 spans 13 amino acids. Trimming shortened V by 3 bases and J by 3 bases, and 8 bases separated the two germline ends. The CDR3 sequence is CASSSGVTDTQYF. For the CDR3, the DNA is TGTGCCAGCAGCTCAGGGGTTACAGATACGCAGTATTTT.